These 29 T cell receptor beta chains originate from one sample sequenced in a study of post-analysis software for immune sequencing data. General study results and limits: TRBV5-6, TRBV5-1 and TRBV20-1 belonged to a set of five TRBV segments that were more frequent in patients than controls.

Which antigens these TCRs recognize remains unknown. Sequencing libraries made from TCR beta cDNA carried unique molecular identifiers. TCRdb reprocessed the PCR reads with MiXCR, giving one entry per CDR3 protein. The sample has roughly 650,000 distinct CDR3 sequences, over 45% seen once. Sequenced input: blood. The receptors were sampled from a girl under 10 years old with multiple sclerosis.

This clonotype showed up just once. This chain connects TRBV12-5 to TRBJ1-5; no clear D. Trimming took 3 bases from V and 8 from J, leaving 5 bases between them. CDR3 size: 11 residues. Germline V gene sequence: CDR1 LGHNT, CDR2 FRNRAP. CDR3 in amino acids: CASGFGEPQHF. CDR3 in DNA: TGTGCTAGTGGTTTCGGCGAGCCCCAGCATTTT.

This clonotype appeared a few times. This sequence joins TRBV29-1 and TRBJ2-4, with a possible D match to TRBD1 (5 bases). With the DNA end fitting TRBJ2-7 better, the J assignment may be wrong. The CDR3 is made up of 13 amino acids. CDR1 and CDR2 from the germline V gene are SQVTM and ANQGSEA. The CDR3 DNA sequence: TGCAGCGTTGTGACGGCAGGGTCCTACGAGCAGTACTTC. Translating it yields CSVVTAGSYEQYF.

This clonotype came up a few times. The chain recombines TRBV3-1 with TRBJ2-6; TRBD1 agrees at 8 bases. V was pared by 3 bases and J by 0 bases, with 10 bases of the junction left unmatched. The germline CDR1 and CDR2 sequences are LGHDT and YNNKEL (reference sequence). This CDR3 region has 19 residues. Written as DNA, the CDR3 is TGTGCCAGCAGCCACCTAACAGGGGGTTTAAACTCTGGGGCCAACGTCCTGACTTTC. Translation gives CASSHLTGGLNSGANVLTF.

The chain combines TRBV7-2 with TRBJ2-5; 8 bases are shared with TRBD1. The CDR3 is 14 amino acids. Germline loops: CDR1 SGHTA, CDR2 FQGNSA. V shed 1 base, J shed 3 bases, and the junction held 1 base outside the gene matches. The CDR3 DNA reads as TGTGCCAGCAGCTTAGGGGACAGGAAAGAGACCCAGTACTTC. Its protein product is CASSLGDRKETQYF.

The DNA of the CDR3 is TGCGCCAGCAGCTTGGCTCCGGGACAGGCTAATCAGCCCCAGCATTTT. Its protein is CASSLAPGQANQPQHF. The J gene is TRBJ1-5, the V gene TRBV5-1, with 8 bases identical to TRBD1. There are 16 residues in the CDR3. J was trimmed by 4 bases and V by 0 bases; bases with no gene match: 6. Germline assignment: CDR1 SGHRS and CDR2 YFSETQ.

This chain uses TRBV27 with TRBJ2-7; D is unclear. The CDR3 covers 12 residues. The V end was cut by 10 bases, the J end by 2 bases, with 12 bases between. CDR1 is MNHEY, CDR2 SMNVEV, per germline (reference sequence). The CDR3 region is CATTSQTYEQYF. The CDR3, as DNA: TGTGCCACCACGAGTCAAACCTACGAGCAGTACTTC.

This clonotype showed up just once. V usage is TRBV5-6 and J usage is TRBJ1-5; D is unclear. The length of the CDR3 is 14 residues. Per germline, CDR1 SGHDT and CDR2 YYEEEE. V gave up 0 bases and J gave up 4 bases, with 8 bases separating them. Here the CDR3 reads CASSLGLGNQPQHF. CDR3 coding DNA: TGTGCCAGCAGCTTGGGACTCGGGAATCAGCCCCAGCATTTT.

Here the CDR3 DNA reads TGTGCCAGCAGCCAAGCCGGGGGGGACTATGGCTACACCTTC. Protein sequence: CASSQAGGDYGYTF. The rearrangement uses TRBV3-1 and TRBJ1-2; D may be TRBD1 (5 bases). Trimming shortened V by 1 base and J by 3 bases, and 9 bases separated the two germline ends. CDR3 length: 14 amino acids. Germline V lookup: CDR1 LGHDT, CDR2 YNNKEL (reference sequence).

This chain uses TRBV29-1 with TRBJ1-1; 8 nucleotides line up with TRBD1. CDR3 length: 15 residues. V trimming: 5 bases; J trimming: 0 bases; junction bases outside the gene matches: 8. CDR1 and CDR2 (germline): SQVTM, ANQGSEA. Written as DNA, the CDR3 is TGCAGCGTTTCCCCAACAGGGGGAATGAACACTGAAGCTTTCTTT. Its protein is CSVSPTGGMNTEAFF.

V gene TRBV5-1 combines with J gene TRBJ2-3, with 7 bases aligning to TRBD2. In germline, CDR1 is SGHRS, CDR2 YFSETQ. With V trimmed by 0 bases and J by 4 bases, 11 bases remained unmatched. The CDR3 sequence is 17 residues long. The CDR3 bases are TGCGCCAGCAGCTTGGGGACTAGTACTGCGGTTGCAGATACGCAGTATTTT. Translation: CASSLGTSTAVADTQYF.

This clonotype appeared once. J is TRBJ2-1 and V is TRBV11-1, with D unclear. The CDR3 has 12 residues. Looked up from germline, CDR1 is SGHAT and CDR2 is FQDESV (reference sequence). V lost 3 bases and J lost 5, with 5 bases in between. CDR3 region: CASSLAHNEQFF. CDR3 sequence (DNA): TGTGCCAGCAGCTTGGCCCACAATGAGCAGTTCTTC.

The gene calls are TRBV5-1 and TRBJ2-4; D may be TRBD1 (6 bases). V was shortened by 4 bases and J by 0 bases, with 11 bases between the two germline ends. Germline V CDR1 and CDR2: SGHRS, YFSETQ. The CDR3 consists of 15 residues. CDR3 amino acids: CASSRNRVAKNIQYF. CDR3 DNA: TGCGCCAGCAGCAGAAACAGGGTAGCCAAAAACATTCAGTACTTC.

A few counts support this clonotype. The V and J genes are TRBV6-6 and TRBJ2-3; D unclear. Trimming cost V 7 bases and J 2 bases, with 19 bases left between them. The CDR3 is 16 residues long. The germline V gene has CDR1 MNHNY and CDR2 SVGAGI (reference sequence). This CDR3 reads CASTYSTIPTTDTQYF. CDR3 sequence (DNA): TGTGCCAGCACCTACTCTACTATCCCGACCACAGATACGCAGTATTTT.

J is TRBJ1-2 and V is TRBV21-1; TRBD1 reflects the table's D call only, with no check against the DNA. TRBV21-1 is assigned pseudogene status. The CDR3 length is 15 residues. CDR3 residues: CASSGRVGGNYGYTF. CDR3 coding DNA: TGTGCCAGCAGCGGCAGGGTAGGGGGAAACTATGGCTACACCTTC.

V and J are TRBV12-3 or TRBV12-4 and TRBJ2-5; unclear D gene. This CDR3 has 14 amino acids. The V end lost 3 bases, the J end lost 11 bases, and 19 bases lay between the germline ends. Here the CDR3 DNA reads TGTGCCAGCAGTTTCGACACCTCTACGTTGGTGCAGTACTTC. Translating it yields CASSFDTSTLVQYF.

This chain connects TRBV5-5 to TRBJ2-1; TRBD1 agrees at 7 bases. Germline CDR1 SGHKS, CDR2 YYEKEE (reference sequence). The CDR3 has 19 residues. V dropped 0 bases and J dropped 4; count of bases not matched to a gene: 16. The CDR3 reads CASSLARSRRDRRYNEQFF. The CDR3 bases are TGTGCCAGCAGCTTGGCCCGTTCGCGCCGGGACAGAAGGTACAATGAGCAGTTCTTC.

The chain joins TRBV20-1 to TRBJ1-5; no firm D call. The CDR3 extends over 14 amino acids. Germline CDR1 is DFQATT and CDR2 is SNEGSKA (reference sequence). The V and J ends lost 3 bases and 0 bases respectively, with 9 bases between them. Here the CDR3 reads CSASNSNSNQPQHF. CDR3 nucleotides: TGCAGTGCTAGTAACAGCAATAGCAATCAGCCCCAGCATTTT.

V is TRBV6-2 or TRBV6-3 and J is TRBJ1-5, with TRBD1 matching over 8 bases. CDR1 MNHEY and CDR2 SVGEGT come from the germline V gene. Trimming took 7 bases from V and 9 from J; bases not matched to a gene: 11. The CDR3 is made up of 14 amino acids. The CDR3, as DNA: TGTGCCAGCACCAGGACAGGGTCAGGGCTGCCCCAGCATTTT. Amino acids: CASTRTGSGLPQHF.

The CDR3 spells CSARAQGDQPQHF. In DNA form, the CDR3 reads TGCAGTGCTAGAGCCCAGGGGGATCAGCCCCAGCATTTT. V usage is TRBV20-1 and J usage is TRBJ1-5; the match to TRBD1 covers 7 bases. Looked up from germline, CDR1 is DFQATT and CDR2 is SNEGSKA (reference sequence). V lost 1 base to trimming and J lost 5 bases; unmatched junction nucleotides: 2. The CDR3 loop spans 13 amino acids.

The rearrangement joins TRBV2 to TRBJ2-1; 10 bases line up with TRBD1. CDR3 length equals 15 residues. Losses at the gene ends were 4 bases for V and 3 bases for J; bases not matched to a gene: 3. Looked up from germline, CDR1 is SNHLY and CDR2 is FYNNEI. The CDR3 reads CASSGDRGLYNEQFF. CDR3 sequence (DNA): TGTGCCAGCAGTGGAGACAGGGGGCTCTACAATGAGCAGTTCTTC.

The chain employs TRBV12-3 or TRBV12-4 and TRBJ2-5; D is uncertain. The J call may be wrong; the DNA end is better matched by TRBJ2-7. CDR3 length equals 13 residues. The CDR3 region has the DNA TGTGCCAGCAGTCACGGGTACAACTACGAGCAGTACTTC. Translating gives CASSHGYNYEQYF.

The rearrangement uses TRBV5-1 and TRBJ2-1; the D gene could be TRBD1 or TRBD2 (5 bases each). The germline gives CDR1 SGHRS, CDR2 YFSETQ. This CDR3 has 16 residues. The V end lost 4 bases, the J end lost 0 bases, and 14 bases lay between the germline ends. As DNA, the CDR3 is TGCGCCAGCAGCCCCAGGGACCAAAGCTCCTACAATGAGCAGTTCTTC. It is translated as CASSPRDQSSYNEQFF.

V and J are TRBV5-1 and TRBJ2-3; TRBD2 matches 7 bases. The ends lost 5 bases at V and 2 bases at J; junction bases unmatched: 8. Per germline, CDR1 SGHRS and CDR2 YFSETQ. The CDR3 covers 15 residues. The CDR3 coding sequence is TGCGCCAGCAGACTAGCGTTAGTTATCACAGATACGCAGTATTTT. Its translation: CASRLALVITDTQYF.

CDR3 in amino acids: CASTLPSGANVLTF. CDR3 in DNA: TGTGCCAGCACCCTCCCCTCTGGGGCCAACGTCCTGACTTTC. The chain joins TRBV6-2 or TRBV6-3 to TRBJ2-6; no clear D. Between the trimmed V and J ends, which lost 7 bases and 0 bases, there was a span of 7 bases. There are 14 residues in the CDR3. From germline, CDR1 is MNHEY and CDR2 SVGEGT.

This chain uses TRBV6-1 with TRBJ1-1; 7 bases agree with TRBD1. CDR1 and CDR2 from the germline V gene are MNHNS and SASEGT. Trimming at V came to 3 bases and at J to 6 bases, leaving 4 bases not matched to a gene. This CDR3 is 13 amino acids long. CDR3 in amino acids: CASSDQGGSEAFF. DNA for the CDR3: TGTGCCAGCAGTGATCAGGGGGGCTCTGAAGCTTTCTTT.

The rearrangement links TRBV7-2 to TRBJ2-1, with 11 positions matching TRBD1. The CDR3 is 15 residues long. J lost 8 bases, V lost 5 bases, and 8 bases had no gene match. CDR1 and CDR2 from the germline V gene are SGHTA and FQGNSA. The CDR3 protein is CASSDGTGGFDEQFF. The CDR3, as DNA: TGTGCCAGCAGCGACGGGACAGGGGGATTTGATGAGCAGTTCTTC.

The chain carries TRBV6-2 or TRBV6-3 and TRBJ2-1; no definite D call. CDR1 and CDR2 (germline): MNHEY, SVGEGT. The V end lost 11 bases, the J end lost 9 bases, and 26 bases lay between the germline ends. This CDR3 spans 15 amino acids. The CDR3 here is CAGIFSPRSGSEQFF. DNA of the CDR3: TGTGCCGGCATCTTCTCGCCCCGGTCCGGCAGTGAGCAGTTCTTC.

The table lists this clonotype with a few counts. The rearrangement links TRBV18 to TRBJ2-7; D gene unclear. The CDR3 has 13 residues. Trimming pared 0 bases from V and 0 bases from J, leaving 3 bases between. Germline V gene sequence: CDR1 KGHSH, CDR2 LQKENI. The CDR3 sequence: CASSPPASYEQYF. The CDR3 DNA reads TGTGCCAGCTCACCACCGGCCTCCTACGAGCAGTACTTC. The full variable domain, its missing parts supplied by reference TRBV18 and TRBJ2-7, is NAGVMQNPRHLVRRRGQEARLRCSPMKGHSHVYWYRQLPEEGLKFMVYLQKENIIDESGMPKERFSAEFPKEGPSILRIQQVVRGDSAAYFCASSPPASYEQYFGPGTRLTVT.

As concerns this clonotype: The junction departs from germline at one end; a sequencing error may be responsible. The chain has TRBV6-5 and TRBJ1-2; D remains unclear. The germline V gene encodes CDR1 MNHEY and CDR2 SVGAGI. The CDR3 covers 14 residues. In nucleotides, the CDR3 is TGTGGCAGCAGTTACGGCCTAGGGTCTGATGGCTACACCTTC. It translates to CGSSYGLGSDGYTF.